The T cell receptor beta chain described here comes from a study of blood T cell repertoires in COVID-19. About the research overall: T cells, B-cell-depleted T cells, or PBMCs supplied cDNA or gDNA.

Cohorts were determined from participant-reported clinical history. The repertoire was sequenced with immunoSEQ multiplex PCR; TCRdb's copy has only in-frame clones and lacks some. This table holds 150,000 to 200,000 clones, 70% to 90% found once. This CDR3 is 14 amino acids long. Germline V gene sequence: CDR1 SGHRS, CDR2 YFSETQ. V lost 7 bases to trimming and J lost 3 bases; unmatched junction nucleotides: 2. The sample comprised PBMCs or T cells enriched from blood (not recorded which). This chain connects TRBV5-1 to TRBJ2-3; 13 nucleotides line up with TRBD2. This sequence originates from a middle-aged man who had recovered from COVID-19. The chain's CDR3 is CASELAGGTDTQYF. CDR3 nucleotides: TGCGCCAGCGAACTAGCGGGGGGGACAGATACGCAGTATTTT.